What follows describes a single T cell receptor (delta chain). It differs at one base from a far larger clone, so likely a read error. Gamma-chain- and delta-chain-specific primers converted PBMC RNA into TCR cDNA. TCRdb re-called clones from the RT-PCR reads using CATT. The sample yields 950 to 1,500 delta-chain clones, almost 30% seen once. The record originates from a study of delta chains in infants with herpesvirus infections. CDR1 is GEAIGNYY and CDR2 is EKD in the germline V gene. The CDR3 spans 20 residues. This TCR was recovered from a human donor who was a Ugandan infant, either HIV-exposed or HIV-unexposed (not recorded which). The material sequenced was peripheral blood, taken at time point 1 of longitudinal follow-up. The gene calls are TRDV2 and TRDJ3; 13 bases align to TRDD3. The CDR3 reads CACDTVLGDTGSLDTRQMFF. The CDR3 nucleotides are TGTGCCTGTGACACCGTACTGGGGGATACGGGGTCCTTGGACACCCGACAGATGTTTTTC.